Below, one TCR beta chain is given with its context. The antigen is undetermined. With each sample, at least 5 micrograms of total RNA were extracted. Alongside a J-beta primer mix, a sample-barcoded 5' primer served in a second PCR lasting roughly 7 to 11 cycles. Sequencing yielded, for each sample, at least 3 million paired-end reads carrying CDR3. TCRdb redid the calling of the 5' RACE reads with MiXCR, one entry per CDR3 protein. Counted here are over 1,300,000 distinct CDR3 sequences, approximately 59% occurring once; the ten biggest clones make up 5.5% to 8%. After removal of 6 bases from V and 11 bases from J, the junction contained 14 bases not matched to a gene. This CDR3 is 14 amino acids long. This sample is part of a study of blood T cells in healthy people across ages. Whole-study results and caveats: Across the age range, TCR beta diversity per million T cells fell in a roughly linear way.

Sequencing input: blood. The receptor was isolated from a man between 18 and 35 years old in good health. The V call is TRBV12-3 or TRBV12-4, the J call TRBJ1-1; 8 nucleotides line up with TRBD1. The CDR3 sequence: CASRIGQGTYEAFF. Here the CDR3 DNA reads TGTGCCAGCAGAATCGGACAGGGAACTTATGAGGCTTTCTTT.